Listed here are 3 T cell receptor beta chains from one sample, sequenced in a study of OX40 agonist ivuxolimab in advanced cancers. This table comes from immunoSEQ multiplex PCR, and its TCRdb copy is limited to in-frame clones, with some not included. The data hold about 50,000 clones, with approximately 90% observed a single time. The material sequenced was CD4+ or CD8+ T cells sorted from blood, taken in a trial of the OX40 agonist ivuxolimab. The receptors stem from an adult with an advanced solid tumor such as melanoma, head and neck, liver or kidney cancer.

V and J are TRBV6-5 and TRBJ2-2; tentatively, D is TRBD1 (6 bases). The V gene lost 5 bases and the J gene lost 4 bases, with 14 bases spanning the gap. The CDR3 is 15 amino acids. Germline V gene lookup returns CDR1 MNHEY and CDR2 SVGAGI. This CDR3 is CASSLTGTSTGELFF. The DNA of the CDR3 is TGTGCCAGCAGTCTTACCGGGACATCCACCGGGGAGCTGTTTTTT.

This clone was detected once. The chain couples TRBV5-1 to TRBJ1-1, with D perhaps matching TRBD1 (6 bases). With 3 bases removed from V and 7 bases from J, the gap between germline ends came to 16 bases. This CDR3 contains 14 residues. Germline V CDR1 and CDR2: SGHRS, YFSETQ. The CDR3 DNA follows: TGCGCCAGCAGCTCGGGGGCGGGTCAGGGTGAAGCTTTCTTT. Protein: CASSSGAGQGEAFF.

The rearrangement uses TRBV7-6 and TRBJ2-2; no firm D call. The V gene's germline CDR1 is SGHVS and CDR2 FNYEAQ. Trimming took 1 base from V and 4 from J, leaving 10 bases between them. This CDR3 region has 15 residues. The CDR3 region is CASSLGPGFTGELFF. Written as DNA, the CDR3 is TGTGCCAGCAGCTTAGGTCCAGGCTTCACCGGGGAGCTGTTTTTT.